This T cell receptor beta chain originates from a study of naive and memory T cell subsets. An equimolar mix of two oligonucleotides served as the beta constant-region primer for TRBC1 and TRBC2. The ligated cDNA underwent four PCR rounds using SP2 and nested alpha and beta constant-region primers. TCRdb reanalysed the UMI-ligation and nested PCR reads using MiXCR and keeps one entry per CDR3 protein. The sample lists about 120,000 distinct CDR3 sequences, around 35% occurring once. Germline CDR1 reads SGHKS; CDR2 reads YYEKEE (reference sequence). The V segment lost 2 bases and the J segment 4 bases; nucleotides outside the gene matches: 15. The CDR3 consists of 19 residues. This clonotype has ten or more counts.

V is TRBV5-5 and J is TRBJ2-3; 11 nucleotides align to TRBD2. Sequenced input: central memory CD4+ T cells from blood. The source of this sequence is a human donor in good health. CDR3 DNA: TGTGCCAGCAGCTTCCGAACTAGCGGGAGTATCGGTTTCGCAGATACGCAGTATTTT. Protein: CASSFRTSGSIGFADTQYF.